Described below is a single T cell receptor beta chain sequence and its context. The specificity of this receptor is unknown. No much larger clone is present one base from it, and per-base qualities are unavailable. TCR CDR3 regions were amplified from genomic DNA by multiplex PCR using the deep immunoSEQ assay. For each cell subset, the extracted genomic DNA was distributed evenly across all wells of several immunoSEQ 96-well plates, and each plate served as one replicate. For sorted subsets, 150 to 200 ng genomic DNA, equal to 25,000 to 35,000 T cell genomes, was loaded into each replicate PCR. The purified libraries were quantified using a Qubit 3.0 fluorometer, sized with a Bioanalyzer 2100, and then quantified again using the KAPA Library Quantification kit. A separate single-read 150-cycle Illumina NextSeq 550 flow cell was used to sequence each immunoSEQ 96-well plate. The paper's data handling went like this. Because only junctional sequences without quality scores were contained in the immunoSEQ output, filtering matching that applied to full-length reads could not be performed. Sequences were annotated with PyIR, a Python wrapper for IgBLAST v1.9, and V/J genes and CDR3 were assigned using IMGT germline references. Any read was removed if the V/J assignment was weak (E-value above 1e-6), the CDR3 was missing, or the read contained stop codons, out-of-frame junctions, or ambiguous translated residues. V3J clonotypes were defined as sequences sharing an identical inferred V gene, J gene, and CDR3 amino acid sequence. To compute the percentage overlap between repertoires, the number of shared unique clonotypes was divided by the size of the smaller repertoire. RTK rarefaction, the Chao1 estimator, and Recon v2.1 estimates of unobserved clonotypes were used to assess repertoire richness. Generation probabilities were computed with OLGA for all TCRbeta clonotypes obtained by the gDNA method from several donors. Not all clones reach the TCRdb copy of this immuneACCESS table, which keeps in-frame sequences only. Checked studies attribute under half of the gap to unresolved V genes and leave the rest unexplained. That table furnishes V, J and clone size, whereas the DNA furnished D and trimming. Recorded for this sample are hundreds of thousands of clones; 90% to 97% of them occurred a single time. 0.055% to 0.075% of the sample comes from the top ten.

The donors were healthy, HIV-negative adults who had no recently reported acute infections or vaccinations. All donors were Caucasian adults living in Nashville, Tennessee, USA. Magnetic negative selection was used to enrich CD4+ T cells, after which naive cells were positively selected on CD45RA and the negative fraction became the memory subset. Blood was obtained by leukapheresis, after which PBMCs were separated by Ficoll-Histopaque density gradient centrifugation and cryopreserved in liquid nitrogen vapor phase. Purity and quantity of every magnetically sorted T cell population were checked by analytical flow cytometry. Each sorted fraction had its genomic DNA isolated and then quantified by UV absorbance on a Nanodrop 2000c. This entry comes from a study of shared clonotypes between healthy human individuals (dated by TCRdb to 2020 to 2022). As for the study more broadly: Three men and a couple of women, aged 18 to 49 years, made up the cohort. Each donor's leukapheresis produced roughly between roughly 0.9 and 9 billion PBMCs. Blood TCR repertoires of five healthy adults were deeply sequenced to estimate repertoire size and the extent of clonotype sharing between individuals. Different laboratories and diverse techniques were used to prepare libraries and sequence TCR repertoires, to increase sequencing depth and limit assay-specific biases. For each donor, three plates each were used for CD4 naive and CD4 memory, two plates were used for CD8 naive, and one plate was used for CD8 memory. The paper as a whole reports these results and caveats: Higher generation probabilities were observed for clonotypes shared by all four sorted-subset donors than for non-shared clonotypes. The small number of donors limited the genetic and exposure-history diversity represented. Rarefaction of sorted-subset datasets indicated incomplete sequencing despite the large sequencing depth. Based on pairwise subsampling, the degree of clonotype sharing among donors was expected to be affected by sequencing depth. Sharing across several donors was observed for around 4.8% of naive CD4, over 3% of naive CD8, 2.3% of memory CD4, and around 0.42% of memory CD8 clonotypes. Estimated clonotype richness was generally larger for naive than for memory subsets. Sampling was limited to blood, and TCR repertoires in tissue likely differ from TCR repertoires in blood.

Taken from the germline V gene, the CDR1 and CDR2 loops are MNHEY and SVGAGI. From the cysteine up to the phenylalanine, the CDR3 has a length of 15 residues. Only CDR3 DNA remains: 45 bases, in frame from the first base. Trimming costs V 8 bases and J 4 bases, and their ends lie 18 bases apart. Recombination linked TRBV6-5 to TRBJ2-1, with a tentative D gene TRBD1 over 5 matching bases. Material for sequencing was naive CD4+ T cells sorted from blood. The sample's cell subset or site label, in plain terms: CD45RA+ positively selected. The sequence came from a woman aged 25 to 39 in good health. At the DNA level, the sequence is TGTGCCAGCTTATCCTCAGGGAAGACATACAATGAGCAGTTCTTC. This sequence encodes CASLSSGKTYNEQFF.